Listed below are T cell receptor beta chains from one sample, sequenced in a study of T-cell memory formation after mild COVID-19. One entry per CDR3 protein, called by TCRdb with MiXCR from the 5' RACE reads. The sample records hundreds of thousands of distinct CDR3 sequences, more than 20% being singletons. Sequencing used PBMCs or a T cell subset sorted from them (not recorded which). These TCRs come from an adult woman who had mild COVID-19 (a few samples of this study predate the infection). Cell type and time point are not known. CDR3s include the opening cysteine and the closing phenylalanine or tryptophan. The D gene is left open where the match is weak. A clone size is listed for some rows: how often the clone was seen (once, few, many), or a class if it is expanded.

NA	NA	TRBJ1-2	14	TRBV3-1	CASSQEQRRGGYTF	TGTGCCAGCAGCCAAGAACAAAGGAGGGGCGGCTACACCTTC
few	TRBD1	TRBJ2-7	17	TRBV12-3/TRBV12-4	CASSFGQGSSGAYEQYF	TGTGCCAGCAGTTTTGGACAGGGTTCAAGTGGCGCCTACGAGCAGTACTTC
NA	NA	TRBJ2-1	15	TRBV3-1	CASSQELGQGDEQFF	TGTGCCAGCAGCCAAGAATTAGGGCAGGGCGATGAGCAGTTCTTC
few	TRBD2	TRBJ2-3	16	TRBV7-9	CASSLVAGVSTDTQYF	TGTGCCAGCAGCTTAGTGGCGGGAGTAAGCACAGATACGCAGTATTTT
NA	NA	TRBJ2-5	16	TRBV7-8	CASSLAPGRGNRTQYF	TGTGCCAGCAGCTTAGCCCCCGGTAGGGGGAACAGGACCCAGTACTTC
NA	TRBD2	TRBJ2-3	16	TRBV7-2	CASSLKGAGALDTQYF	TGTGCCAGCAGCTTAAAAGGGGCGGGAGCTTTGGATACGCAGTATTTT
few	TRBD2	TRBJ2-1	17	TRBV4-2	CASSQVPGTSGNNEQFF	TGTGCCAGCAGCCAAGTGCCCGGGACTAGCGGTAACAATGAGCAGTTCTTC
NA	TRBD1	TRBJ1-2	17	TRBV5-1	CASRRSPGQGADYGYTF	TGCGCCAGCAGACGTTCTCCGGGACAGGGGGCAGACTATGGCTACACCTTC
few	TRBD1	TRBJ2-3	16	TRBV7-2	CASSSDRDRLWDTQYF	TGTGCCAGCAGCTCCGATCGGGACAGATTATGGGATACGCAGTATTTT
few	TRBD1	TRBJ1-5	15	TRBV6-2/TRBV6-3	CASSKQGPSNQPQHF	TGTGCCAGCAGTAAACAGGGGCCGAGCAATCAGCCCCAGCATTTT
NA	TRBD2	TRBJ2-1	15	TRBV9	CASSPRLAGYNEQFF	TGTGCCAGCAGCCCCCGACTAGCGGGTTACAATGAGCAGTTCTTC
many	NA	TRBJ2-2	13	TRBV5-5	CASKEGLTGELFF	TGTGCCAGCAAAGAGGGCCTCACCGGGGAGCTGTTTTTT
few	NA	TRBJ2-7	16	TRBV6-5	CASSPDPQLTSYEQYF	TGTGCCAGCAGCCCCGATCCACAGCTTACCTCCTACGAGCAGTACTTC
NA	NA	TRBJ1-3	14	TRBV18	CASSPRASGNTIYF	TGTGCCAGCTCCCCAAGAGCATCTGGAAACACCATATATTTT
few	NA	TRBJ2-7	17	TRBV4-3	CASSQEKADLFPYEQYF	TGCGCCAGCAGCCAAGAGAAGGCGGATCTGTTCCCTTACGAGCAGTACTTC
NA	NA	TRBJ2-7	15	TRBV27	CASSSLTGSSYEQYF	TGTGCCAGCAGTTCCTTGACAGGAAGCTCCTACGAGCAGTACTTC
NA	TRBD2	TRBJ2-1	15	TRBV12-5	CASGFGGSFHNEQFF	TGTGCTAGTGGTTTTGGCGGGAGCTTCCACAATGAGCAGTTCTTC